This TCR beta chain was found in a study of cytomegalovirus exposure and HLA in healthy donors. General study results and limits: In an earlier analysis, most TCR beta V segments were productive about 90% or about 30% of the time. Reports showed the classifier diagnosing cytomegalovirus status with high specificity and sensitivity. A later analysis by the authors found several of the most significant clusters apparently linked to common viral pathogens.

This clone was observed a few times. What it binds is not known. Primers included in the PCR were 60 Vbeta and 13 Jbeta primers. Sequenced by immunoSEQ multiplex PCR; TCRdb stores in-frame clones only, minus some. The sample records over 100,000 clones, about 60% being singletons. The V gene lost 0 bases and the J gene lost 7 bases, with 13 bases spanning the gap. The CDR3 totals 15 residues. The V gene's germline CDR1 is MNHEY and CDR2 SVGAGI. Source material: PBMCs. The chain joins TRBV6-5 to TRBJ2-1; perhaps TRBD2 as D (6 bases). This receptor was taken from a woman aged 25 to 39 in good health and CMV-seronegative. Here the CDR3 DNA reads TGTGCCAGCAGTTACTCCAGACTAGGCTCGAATGAGCAGTTCTTC. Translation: CASSYSRLGSNEQFF.